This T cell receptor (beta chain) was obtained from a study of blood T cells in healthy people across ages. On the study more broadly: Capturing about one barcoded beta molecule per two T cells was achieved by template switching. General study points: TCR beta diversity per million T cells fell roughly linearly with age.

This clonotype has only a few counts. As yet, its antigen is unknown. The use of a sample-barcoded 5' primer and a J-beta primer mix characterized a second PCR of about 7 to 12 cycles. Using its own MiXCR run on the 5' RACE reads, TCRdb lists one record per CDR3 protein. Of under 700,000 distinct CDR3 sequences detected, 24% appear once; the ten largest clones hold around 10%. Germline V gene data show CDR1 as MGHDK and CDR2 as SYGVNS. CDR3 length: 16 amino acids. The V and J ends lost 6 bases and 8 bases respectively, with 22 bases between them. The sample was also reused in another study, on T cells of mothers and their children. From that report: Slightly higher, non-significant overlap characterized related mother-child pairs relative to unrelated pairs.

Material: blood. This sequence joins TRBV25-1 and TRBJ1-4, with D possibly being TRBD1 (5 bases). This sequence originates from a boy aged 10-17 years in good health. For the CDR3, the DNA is TGTGCCAGCAGGATCTCCCCCCAGGGCCCTGGCGAAAAACTGTTTTTT. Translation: CASRISPQGPGEKLFF.